This passage covers 2 T cell receptor beta chains from one sample sequenced in a study of blood T cells in healthy people across ages. A sample-barcoded 5' primer and a J-beta primer mix were used in a second PCR of about 7 to 12 cycles. TCRdb passed the 5' RACE reads through MiXCR, listing each CDR3 protein once. The sample has more than 500,000 distinct CDR3 sequences, 25% to 35% seen once. This same sample was also taken into another study, of T cells of mothers and their children.

Sequencing input: blood. The receptors originated from a boy between 2 and 15 years old in good health.

Comments on this clonotype: A read error may be the cause here, since a much bigger clone is one base away. The chain employs TRBV20-1 and TRBJ2-3; no clear D. The CDR3 sequence is 14 residues long. V was pared by 0 bases and J by 3 bases, with 10 bases between. The germline gives CDR1 DFQATT, CDR2 SNEGSKA (reference sequence). CDR3 sequence reads: CSAREVGTTDTQYF. The CDR3 DNA is TGCAGTGCTAGAGAGGTGGGAACTACAGATACGCAGTATTTT.

The chain combines TRBV20-1 with TRBJ2-3, with 9 bases fitting TRBD2. The germline V gene has CDR1 DFQATT and CDR2 SNEGSKA (reference sequence). Trimming at V came to 3 bases and at J to 9 bases, leaving 10 bases not matched to a gene. CDR3 length: 14 residues. The CDR3 loop reads CSARPPGSGSTQYF. The CDR3 nucleotides are TGCAGTGCTAGGCCCCCGGGTAGCGGGAGCACGCAGTATTTT.